What follows are 19 T cell receptor beta chains derived from one specimen sequenced in a study of cytomegalovirus exposure and HLA in healthy donors. Amplification used 60 Vbeta primers and 13 Jbeta primers. Method: immunoSEQ multiplex PCR; TCRdb's copy keeps in-frame clones and lacks some. The data contain 150,000 to 200,000 clones, 68% of them singletons. Sequencing was carried out using PBMCs. These receptors were taken from a man aged 50-59 years in good health and CMV-seronegative.

This rearrangement joins TRBV7-2 to TRBJ2-1; D might be TRBD2 (6 bases). CDR3 length equals 16 residues. CDR1 is SGHTA and CDR2 is FQGNSA in the germline V gene. Trimming took 5 bases from V and 0 from J, leaving 14 bases between them. The CDR3 bases are TGTGCCAGCAGCGCCAATCGGGGGAGCTCCTACAATGAGCAGTTCTTC. This encodes CASSANRGSSYNEQFF. Variable domain in full (rest from reference TRBV7-2 and TRBJ2-1): GAGVSQSPSNKVTEKGKDVELRCDPISGHTALYWYRQSLGQGLEFLIYFQGNSAPDKSGLPSDRFSAERTGGSVSTLTIQRTQQEDSAVYLCASSANRGSSYNEQFFGPGTRLTVL.

J is TRBJ2-7 and V is TRBV7-8, with 11 nucleotides matching TRBD1. This CDR3 is built from 16 residues. The ends lost 2 bases at V and 3 bases at J; junction bases unmatched: 6. CDR1 SGHVS and CDR2 FQNEAQ come from the germline V gene. The CDR3 spells CASSLRTGGIIYEQYF. CDR3 DNA: TGTGCCAGCAGCTTACGGACAGGGGGCATAATCTACGAGCAGTACTTC.

The V call is TRBV6-6, the J call TRBJ1-2, with TRBD1 as a possible D gene (5 bases). CDR3 size: 15 residues. Germline lookup yields CDR1 MNHNY and CDR2 SVGAGI (reference sequence). V lost 2 bases and J lost 2, with 12 bases in between. CDR3 bases: TGTGCCAGCAGTTACGAGTGGGGGGAGAACTATGGCTACACCTTC. Translated: CASSYEWGENYGYTF.

The V and J genes are TRBV9 and TRBJ2-2; possibly TRBD2 for D (6 bases). Trimming removed 4 bases from V and 7 bases from J, with 23 bases in between. Per the germline V gene, CDR1 is SGDLS and CDR2 is YYNGEE. This CDR3 contains 17 residues. The CDR3 nucleotides read TGTGCCAGCAGCCCTCAAGTCCGGAGGGAGTTAGGCGGGGAGCTGTTTTTT. It specifies CASSPQVRRELGGELFF.

The chain is built from TRBV18 and TRBJ1-4, with D possibly matching TRBD1 (6 bases). In germline, CDR1 is KGHSH, CDR2 LQKENI. The ends were cut back, 4 bases at V and 5 bases at J, with 14 bases in the middle. CDR3 size: 15 residues. CDR3 sequence reads: CASSRPTGENEKLFF. The CDR3, as DNA: TGTGCCAGCTCACGGCCGACAGGCGAGAATGAAAAACTGTTTTTT.

The chain recombines TRBV5-5 with TRBJ2-3; TRBD1 matches 7 bases. The V gene end was trimmed by 2 bases and the J gene end by 1 base; junction bases not matched to a gene: 1. The CDR3 is made up of 14 amino acids. Germline CDR1 and CDR2: SGHKS and YYEKEE (reference sequence). The CDR3 spells CASSFGTGTDTQYF. CDR3 nucleotide sequence: TGTGCCAGCAGCTTTGGGACAGGCACAGATACGCAGTATTTT.

The gene calls are TRBV2 and TRBJ2-1; tentatively, D is TRBD1 (6 bases). The CDR3 runs 16 residues. CDR1 and CDR2 from the germline V gene are SNHLY and FYNNEI. Trimming took 6 bases from V and 2 from J, leaving 17 bases between them. This CDR3 reads CASREQGAGTYNEQFF. The CDR3 nucleotides are TGTGCCAGCAGAGAACAGGGCGCTGGGACCTACAATGAGCAGTTCTTC.

The chain has TRBV5-1 and TRBJ1-6; 7 bases fit TRBD1. The CDR3 spans 14 residues. CDR1 and CDR2 (germline): SGHRS, YFSETQ. V lost 7 bases and J lost 8; bases outside the gene matches: 9. CDR3 sequence: CASRRGVVDSPLHF. The CDR3 nucleotides are TGCGCCAGCCGCAGGGGGGTTGTAGATTCACCCCTCCACTTT.

V and J are TRBV2 and TRBJ1-2; TRBD1 might be the D (6 bases). Germline values: CDR1 SNHLY, CDR2 FYNNEI. This CDR3 spans 13 amino acids. Trimming took 6 bases from V and 0 from J, leaving 8 bases between them. CDR3 nucleotide sequence: TGTGCCAGCAGGGACAGTCCTAACTATGGCTACACCTTC. Its protein product is CASRDSPNYGYTF.

This chain links TRBV5-1 with TRBJ1-4; D remains ambiguous. The germline V gene encodes CDR1 SGHRS and CDR2 YFSETQ. Trimming took 3 bases from V and 3 from J, leaving 15 bases between them. The CDR3 runs to 16 residues. CDR3 amino acids: CASSWTWTDSNEKLFF. DNA of the CDR3: TGCGCCAGCAGCTGGACCTGGACGGACTCTAATGAAAAACTGTTTTTT.

The chain recombines TRBV9 with TRBJ2-5; TRBD2 matches 9 bases. CDR3 length: 15 residues. Germline assignment: CDR1 SGDLS and CDR2 YYNGEE. V lost 3 bases, J lost 4 bases, and 7 bases stayed unmatched. The CDR3 loop reads CASSASGGNRETQYF. DNA for the CDR3: TGTGCCAGCAGCGCCAGCGGGGGGAATAGAGAGACCCAGTACTTC.

The J gene is TRBJ1-1, the V gene TRBV4-2; no clear D gene. CDR1 LGHNA and CDR2 YNFKEQ come from the germline V gene. The CDR3 is made up of 12 amino acids. Trimming left V 1 base short and J 7 bases short, with 7 bases between. This CDR3 is CASSQVAGEAFF. The CDR3 DNA follows: TGTGCCAGCAGCCAAGTCGCCGGTGAAGCTTTCTTT.

The genes are TRBV5-6 and TRBJ2-2, with a weak D call TRBD1 (6 bases). Germline V gene data show CDR1 as SGHDT and CDR2 as YYEEEE. The CDR3 has 13 amino acids. V shed 0 bases and J shed 6 bases, with 6 bases lying between them. The CDR3 DNA follows: TGTGCCAGCAGCTTGGAGGGGGCCGGGGAGCTGTTTTTT. Its protein product is CASSLEGAGELFF.

The chain is built from TRBV7-8 and TRBJ2-1; the match to TRBD2 covers 10 bases. This CDR3 region has 16 residues. Germline CDR1 and CDR2: SGHVS and FQNEAQ. V trimming: 5 bases; J trimming: 7 bases; junction bases outside the gene matches: 11. In DNA form, the CDR3 reads TGTGCCAGCAGCACTAGACTAGCGGGTCCCTGGAATGAGCAGTTCTTC. Translating it yields CASSTRLAGPWNEQFF.

This sequence joins TRBV7-9 and TRBJ2-3; TRBD2 aligns across 13 bases. Germline CDR1 is SEHNR and CDR2 is FQNEAQ (reference sequence). The ends lost 5 bases at V and 4 bases at J; junction bases unmatched: 6. The CDR3 is 16 residues long. The CDR3 spells CASSRGLAGAADTQYF. In DNA form, the CDR3 reads TGTGCCAGCAGCAGAGGACTAGCGGGGGCCGCAGATACGCAGTATTTT.

The gene calls are TRBV5-1 and TRBJ2-3; 8 nucleotides line up with TRBD1. The CDR3 runs to 15 residues. V lost 5 bases to trimming and J lost 2 bases; unmatched junction nucleotides: 7. CDR1 and CDR2 from the germline V gene are SGHRS and YFSETQ. The CDR3 bases are TGCGCCAGCAGTTGGGGACAGGAGCTCACAGATACGCAGTATTTT. Translation gives CASSWGQELTDTQYF.

The chain joins TRBV10-1 to TRBJ2-3; D is possibly TRBD1 (6 bases). V was trimmed by 0 bases and J by 0 bases, leaving 10 bases between them. There are 16 residues in the CDR3. Germline CDR1 and CDR2: WNHNN and SYGVQD (reference sequence). The CDR3 bases are TGCGCCAGCAGTGAGTCGGGGACACGTAGCACAGATACGCAGTATTTT. This encodes CASSESGTRSTDTQYF.

By sample share, this clone is medium-sized. The genes are TRBV11-2 and TRBJ2-7, with D possibly TRBD2 on 5 matching bases. This CDR3 contains 13 residues. In germline, CDR1 is SGHAT, CDR2 FQNNGV. Trimming left V 1 base short and J 1 base short, with 5 bases between. The CDR3 sequence: CASSLGESYEQYF. CDR3 nucleotides: TGTGCCAGCAGCTTAGGGGAGTCCTACGAGCAGTACTTC.

The CDR3 is CASSPGTGPYNEQFF. DNA for the CDR3: TGTGCCAGCAGTCCCGGGACAGGGCCTTACAATGAGCAGTTCTTC. V usage is TRBV28 and J usage is TRBJ2-1; TRBD1 aligns across 9 bases. Germline V lookup: CDR1 MDHEN, CDR2 SYDVKM. V was clipped by 5 bases and J by 4 bases; unmatched bases: 6. There are 15 residues in the CDR3.